The 19 T cell receptor beta chains below come from one sample, sequenced in a study of OX40 agonist ivuxolimab in advanced cancers. Libraries were prepared through the immunoSEQ multiplex PCR assay. TCRdb provides this immuneACCESS table in a form limited to in-frame rearrangements. Some clones are lacking; in checked studies, under half of them reflect an unresolved V gene, and why the rest are absent is not known. The sample has under 85,000 clones on record, 94% of them singletons. The ten largest account for 11% of the sample. Sequences were derived from CD4+ or CD8+ T cells sorted from blood, sampled in a trial of the OX40 agonist ivuxolimab. These receptors all stem from an adult with an advanced solid tumor such as melanoma, head and neck, liver or kidney cancer.

The rearrangement links TRBV11-2 to TRBJ1-2; 10 bases are a match to TRBD1. V gave up 2 bases and J gave up 8 bases; unmatched junction bases: 5. This CDR3 has 14 amino acids. Germline V CDR1 and CDR2: SGHAT, FQNNGV. The CDR3 DNA follows: TGTGCCAGCAGCTTATATGACAGGGGGCTAGGCTACACCTTC. Translating gives CASSLYDRGLGYTF. Full variable domain (remainder filled in from reference TRBV11-2 and TRBJ1-2): EAGVAQSPRYKIIEKRQSVAFWCNPISGHATLYWYQQILGQGPKLLIQFQNNGVVDDSQLPKDRFSAERLKGVDSTLKIQPAKLEDSAVYLCASSLYDRGLGYTFGSGTRLTVV.

J is TRBJ1-2 and V is TRBV6-5; D remains ambiguous. Germline V lookup: CDR1 MNHEY, CDR2 SVGAGI. The CDR3 runs 13 residues. The V and J ends lost 6 bases and 1 base respectively, with 9 bases between them. The CDR3 bases are TGTGCCAGCAGCCCACAGCGTAACTATGGCTACACCTTC. Translated, it gives CASSPQRNYGYTF.

This rearrangement joins TRBV6-5 to TRBJ2-1; TRBD1 might be the D (6 bases). The V end was cut by 0 bases, the J end by 8 bases, with 14 bases between. The germline CDR1 and CDR2 sequences are MNHEY and SVGAGI. The CDR3 extends over 15 amino acids. For the CDR3, the DNA is TGTGCCAGCAGTTACTCACCCTACAGGGTTGATGAGCAGTTCTTC. This sequence encodes CASSYSPYRVDEQFF.

The CDR3 DNA sequence: TGTGCCAGCAGTTTAAATGGACTAGCTATCTACAATGAGCAGTTCTTC. This codes for CASSLNGLAIYNEQFF. The genes are TRBV27 and TRBJ2-1; 8 positions match TRBD2. Germline assignment: CDR1 MNHEY and CDR2 SMNVEV (reference sequence). V lost 2 bases and J lost 3; bases outside the gene matches: 6. The CDR3 consists of 16 residues.

This clone was detected once. The chain recombines TRBV6-6 with TRBJ2-2; possible D gene TRBD1, 6 bases. V lost 7 bases to trimming and J lost 4 bases, with 7 bases between them. The germline V gene has CDR1 MNHNY and CDR2 SVGAGI (reference sequence). The CDR3 has 12 residues. The CDR3 spells CASTQGTGELFF. CDR3 bases: TGTGCCAGCACACAGGGCACCGGGGAGCTGTTTTTT.

The chain is built from TRBV7-9 and TRBJ2-2; D is possibly TRBD2 (5 bases). The CDR3 consists of 11 residues. Germline loops: CDR1 SEHNR, CDR2 FQNEAQ (reference sequence). Trimming removed 8 bases from V and 13 bases from J, with 14 bases in between. CDR3 protein: CASQWAGGLFF. The CDR3 nucleotides read TGTGCCAGCCAATGGGCAGGAGGGCTGTTTTTT.

The V gene is TRBV28, the J gene TRBJ2-5, with D perhaps TRBD1 (5 bases). The DNA end is more similar to TRBJ2-7, so the J call may be wrong. CDR3 size: 13 residues. Germline V gives CDR1 MDHEN, CDR2 SYDVKM. CDR3 amino acids: CASRPTEAYEQYF. DNA of the CDR3: TGTGCCAGCAGGCCGACAGAGGCCTACGAGCAGTACTTC.

The chain combines TRBV9 with TRBJ2-3; 13 nucleotides agree with TRBD2. CDR3 length: 16 amino acids. Trimming took 3 bases from V and 2 from J; bases not matched to a gene: 3. Germline loops: CDR1 SGDLS, CDR2 YYNGEE. The DNA of the CDR3 is TGTGCCAGCAGCGCCGGGACTAGCGGGGACACAGATACGCAGTATTTT. Amino acids: CASSAGTSGDTDTQYF.

This rearrangement joins TRBV28 to TRBJ2-3; D remains unclear. Trimming removed 3 bases from V and 0 bases from J, with 16 bases in between. Per germline, CDR1 MDHEN and CDR2 SYDVKM. This CDR3 is built from 17 residues. Written as DNA, the CDR3 is TGTGCCAGCAGTTTCTCCCGGGCCCTTCAGAGCACAGATACGCAGTATTTT. The encoded protein is CASSFSRALQSTDTQYF.

The CDR3 DNA follows: TGTGCCAGCAGCTCCCGGCCCCCCAAGGCCGGCGAGCAGTACTTC. Its protein is CASSSRPPKAGEQYF. V usage is TRBV5-4 and J usage is TRBJ2-7, with D unclear. The CDR3 contains 15 residues. CDR1 is SGHNT, CDR2 YYREEE, per germline (reference sequence). Trimming removed 3 bases from V and 6 bases from J, with 19 bases in between.

V is TRBV7-2 and J is TRBJ2-1; D remains ambiguous. The germline V gene has CDR1 SGHTA and CDR2 FQGNSA. The V end lost 4 bases, the J end lost 5 bases, and 18 bases lay between the germline ends. The CDR3 is made up of 16 amino acids. CDR3 sequence reads: CASSSLPLFGDNEQFF. The CDR3 DNA is TGTGCCAGCAGCTCCCTCCCCTTGTTTGGGGACAATGAGCAGTTCTTC.

The J gene is TRBJ2-7, the V gene TRBV5-5; possibly TRBD2 for D (6 bases). Looked up from germline, CDR1 is SGHKS and CDR2 is YYEKEE (reference sequence). The CDR3 has 14 residues. V shed 4 bases and J shed 4 bases, with 15 bases lying between them. CDR3 sequence reads: CASSPRDFRYEQYF. CDR3 DNA: TGTGCCAGCAGCCCACGGGACTTCCGATACGAGCAGTACTTC.

This clone was recorded a few times. V is TRBV7-2 and J is TRBJ1-5; D is unresolved. This CDR3 is built from 14 residues. V was pared by 3 bases and J by 3 bases, with 9 bases between. The germline V gene has CDR1 SGHTA and CDR2 FQGNSA. The CDR3 protein is CASSFGRLNQPQHF. As DNA, the CDR3 is TGTGCCAGCAGCTTTGGGCGTCTCAATCAGCCCCAGCATTTT.

The gene calls are TRBV27 and TRBJ2-7; the D gene is possibly TRBD2 (6 bases). The CDR3 runs to 14 residues. The germline gives CDR1 MNHEY, CDR2 SMNVEV (reference sequence). V was clipped by 4 bases and J by 4 bases, with 14 bases between them. The CDR3 bases are TGTGCCAGCAGTTCCGGGACTTCTATTTACGAGCAGTACTTC. Translated: CASSSGTSIYEQYF.

In the case of this clone: Other DNA sequences in this specimen translate into the identical CDR3. The chain carries TRBV7-9 and TRBJ2-1; the D is unclear. This CDR3 is 13 amino acids long. The V and J ends lost 1 base and 3 bases respectively, with 4 bases between them. The germline V gene has CDR1 SEHNR and CDR2 FQNEAQ (reference sequence). The CDR3 here is CASSLVGYNEQFF. The CDR3 nucleotides read TGTGCCAGCAGCTTAGTCGGCTACAATGAGCAGTTCTTC.

V gene TRBV2 combines with J gene TRBJ2-1, with 8 bases matching TRBD2. The CDR3 spans 18 residues. Looked up from germline, CDR1 is SNHLY and CDR2 is FYNNEI. V shed 6 bases and J 3 bases; nucleotides not matched to a gene: 16. CDR3 DNA sequence: TGTGCCAGCAGCGGTGAAGTAGCGGGACGGCCTAACTACAATGAGCAGTTCTTC. This encodes CASSGEVAGRPNYNEQFF.

As for this clone: A read error is likely here: a far larger clone is one base away. This sample also contains other DNA sequences that code for the same CDR3. The chain is built from TRBV5-4 and TRBJ2-3; 9 positions match TRBD2. With V trimmed by 4 bases and J by 5 bases, 5 bases remained unmatched. The CDR3 has 14 amino acids. Germline V gene sequence: CDR1 SGHNT, CDR2 YYREEE (reference sequence). In nucleotides, the CDR3 is TGTGCCAGCAGCCCTGTGACTAGCGGAGATACGCAGTATTTT. Protein product: CASSPVTSGDTQYF. Filled out from reference TRBV5-4 and TRBJ2-3, the complete variable domain reads ETGVTQSPTHLIKTRGQQVTLRCSSQSGHNTVSWYQQALGQGPQFIFQYYREEENGRGNFPPRFSGLQFPNYSSELNVNALELDDSALYLCASSPVTSGDTQYFGPGTRLTVL.

The rearrangement joins TRBV5-1 to TRBJ1-4, with no clear D. Per germline, CDR1 SGHRS and CDR2 YFSETQ. The CDR3 has 15 amino acids. Trimming removed 4 bases at V and 5 bases at J, with 15 bases between. The CDR3 DNA is TGCGCCAGCAGCCCTCGACTGAGCAGGAATGAAAAACTGTTTTTT. It specifies CASSPRLSRNEKLFF.

The chain combines TRBV27 with TRBJ1-1; D is unclear. The germline gives CDR1 MNHEY, CDR2 SMNVEV (reference sequence). The CDR3 contains 14 residues. V shed 6 bases and J shed 3 bases, with 14 bases lying between them. The CDR3 here is CASSHPGGYTEAFF. The CDR3 coding sequence is TGTGCCAGCAGCCACCCCGGCGGCTACACTGAAGCTTTCTTT.